A single sample is the source of the 31 T cell receptor beta chains below, sequenced in a study of radiotherapy plus CTLA-4 blockade in lung cancer. TCRdb's table, derived via immunoSEQ multiplex PCR, lists solely in-frame clones and lacks some. The sample has 20,000 to 30,000 clones; about 75% are singletons. The sample consisted of peripheral blood, taken from a patient treated with radiotherapy plus ipilimumab. The source is a human donor with non-small cell lung cancer that progressed on radiotherapy plus ipilimumab.

The count of this clone is one. This chain connects TRBV2 to TRBJ2-7; 7 nucleotides line up with TRBD1. The germline V gene has CDR1 SNHLY and CDR2 FYNNEI. The CDR3 is 16 residues long. V trimming: 3 bases; J trimming: 0 bases; junction bases outside the gene matches: 8. CDR3 protein: CASSDPGQVSSYEQYF. The CDR3 DNA reads TGTGCCAGCAGTGATCCAGGACAGGTTTCCTCCTACGAGCAGTACTTC.

This sequence joins TRBV5-1 and TRBJ1-1; 12 nucleotides agree with TRBD1. The CDR3 sequence is 14 residues long. V trimming: 4 bases; J trimming: 6 bases; junction bases outside the gene matches: 4. Germline-derived CDR1 and CDR2 are SGHRS and YFSETQ. CDR3 DNA sequence: TGCGCCAGCAGCCAAGGGACAGGGGGCCCTGAAGCTTTCTTT. Amino acids: CASSQGTGGPEAFF. Together with reference TRBV5-1 and TRBJ1-1, the CDR3 gives the full variable domain: KAGVTQTPRYLIKTRGQQVTLSCSPISGHRSVSWYQQTPGQGLQFLFEYFSETQRNKGNFPGRFSGRQFSNSRSEMNVSTLELGDSALYLCASSQGTGGPEAFFGQGTRLTVV.

This rearrangement joins TRBV7-6 to TRBJ1-5; D may be TRBD1 (6 bases). V gave up 5 bases and J gave up 6 bases, with 11 bases separating them. Germline V gene sequence: CDR1 SGHVS, CDR2 FNYEAQ. This CDR3 has 13 amino acids. The CDR3 sequence is CASSGGRTQPQHF. The CDR3, as DNA: TGTGCCAGCAGCGGGGGGCGGACTCAGCCCCAGCATTTT. The whole variable domain, remainder taken from reference TRBV7-6 and TRBJ1-5, is GAGVSQSPRYKVTKRGQDVALRCDPISGHVSLYWYRQALGQGPEFLTYFNYEAQQDKSGLPNDRFSAERPEGSISTLTIQRTEQRDSAMYRCASSGGRTQPQHFGDGTRLSIL.

The rearrangement links TRBV6-5 to TRBJ2-7, with D tentatively TRBD1 or TRBD2 (5 bases each). The V gene lost 5 bases and the J gene lost 4 bases, with 15 bases spanning the gap. The CDR3 has 14 amino acids. Per germline, CDR1 MNHEY and CDR2 SVGAGI. CDR3 residues: CASSAGTRPYEQYF. The CDR3 nucleotides read TGTGCCAGCAGTGCCGGGACCAGACCATACGAGCAGTACTTC.

The table lists this clone with a few counts. V usage is TRBV7-2 and J usage is TRBJ2-3, with 8 bases that match TRBD2. The CDR3 has 14 residues. Germline lookup yields CDR1 SGHTA and CDR2 FQGNSA. The V and J ends lost 5 bases and 5 bases, in that order; junction bases with no gene match: 6. The CDR3 reads CASSPTLAVDTQYF. CDR3 coding DNA: TGTGCCAGCAGCCCCACACTAGCGGTAGATACGCAGTATTTT.

V and J are TRBV6-5 and TRBJ2-1, with D possibly matching TRBD2 (6 bases). Trimming took 0 bases from V and 5 from J, leaving 11 bases between them. CDR3 size: 15 residues. The germline gives CDR1 MNHEY, CDR2 SVGAGI. The CDR3 spells CASSYSPSVDNEQFF. The CDR3 DNA sequence: TGTGCCAGCAGTTACTCGCCTAGCGTCGACAATGAGCAGTTCTTC.

CDR3 coding DNA: TGTGCCATCAGTGGAGGGCTAGCGGAGAGCTCCTACAATGAGCAGTTCTTC. Translated, it gives CAISGGLAESSYNEQFF. The chain recombines TRBV10-3 with TRBJ2-1, with 7 bases fitting TRBD2. V shed 4 bases, J shed 0 bases, and the junction held 9 bases outside the gene matches. Germline assignment: CDR1 ENHRY and CDR2 SYGVKD. CDR3 length: 17 residues.

This chain links TRBV7-6 with TRBJ1-1, with D unresolved. This CDR3 has 12 residues. V was cut by 2 bases and J by 6 bases, with 7 bases left in between. Germline CDR1 SGHVS, CDR2 FNYEAQ. CDR3: CASSLYNAEAFF. Written as DNA, the CDR3 is TGTGCCAGCAGCTTATACAATGCTGAAGCTTTCTTT.

In this sample, this clone turned up once. The chain combines TRBV9 with TRBJ1-1; the match to TRBD1 covers 7 bases. V gave up 4 bases and J gave up 5 bases; unmatched junction bases: 5. This CDR3 has 13 residues. In germline, CDR1 is SGDLS, CDR2 YYNGEE. CDR3 protein: CASSLTGVTEAFF. DNA of the CDR3: TGTGCCAGCAGCCTTACAGGGGTTACTGAAGCTTTCTTT.

The chain combines TRBV29-1 with TRBJ2-7, with 8 bases lining up with TRBD2. There are 13 residues in the CDR3. Trimming took 7 bases from V and 2 from J; bases not matched to a gene: 7. CDR1 is SQVTM, CDR2 ANQGSEA, per germline. The CDR3 region is CSAGTRNTYEQYF. The CDR3 bases are TGCAGCGCCGGGACTAGGAACACCTACGAGCAGTACTTC.

This chain joins TRBV28 and TRBJ2-5, with a weak D call TRBD1 (5 bases). The DNA end is a closer match to TRBJ2-7, so the J assignment may be wrong. Germline V gene lookup returns CDR1 MDHEN and CDR2 SYDVKM. The CDR3 is 14 residues long. This chain's CDR3 is CASSFRGTHYEQYF. The CDR3 nucleotides read TGTGCCAGCAGTTTTAGGGGCACCCACTACGAGCAGTACTTC.

V and J are TRBV2 and TRBJ2-3; 8 bases align to TRBD2. Germline CDR1 SNHLY, CDR2 FYNNEI. This CDR3 spans 14 amino acids. V shed 4 bases, J shed 9 bases, and the junction held 9 bases outside the gene matches. The CDR3 spells CASSVGGRTGTQYF. In nucleotides, the CDR3 is TGTGCCAGCAGTGTTGGCGGGAGGACGGGAACGCAGTATTTT.

The chain has TRBV7-9 and TRBJ2-1, with D perhaps TRBD2 (6 bases). Between the trimmed V and J ends, which lost 1 base and 0 bases, there was a span of 16 bases. Germline CDR1 SEHNR, CDR2 FQNEAQ (reference sequence). The CDR3 runs to 18 residues. CDR3 region: CASSLGLSGTSSYNEQFF. CDR3 bases: TGTGCCAGCAGCTTAGGATTATCCGGGACTTCCTCCTACAATGAGCAGTTCTTC.

This chain links TRBV5-6 with TRBJ1-4, with no clear D. Looked up from germline, CDR1 is SGHDT and CDR2 is YYEEEE. V was cut by 2 bases and J by 6 bases, with 2 bases left in between. The CDR3 loop spans 11 amino acids. CDR3 nucleotides: TGTGCCAGCAGCTTAGATGAAAAACTGTTTTTT. Its translation: CASSLDEKLFF.

The rearrangement links TRBV5-1 to TRBJ1-1; 11 nucleotides line up with TRBD1. The J segment lost 6 bases and the V segment lost 3 bases, leaving 4 bases of the junction unmatched. Germline V gene sequence: CDR1 SGHRS, CDR2 YFSETQ. The CDR3 totals 14 residues. As DNA, the CDR3 is TGCGCCAGCAGCTGGACAGGGGGCGTCGCTGAAGCTTTCTTT. Translation gives CASSWTGGVAEAFF.

V and J are TRBV28 and TRBJ2-2; 9 bases line up with TRBD1. The CDR3 is made up of 14 amino acids. CDR1 is MDHEN, CDR2 SYDVKM, per germline. V dropped 10 bases and J dropped 7; count of bases not matched to a gene: 10. The CDR3 is CATTLGTGLGELFF. The CDR3 DNA reads TGTGCCACCACCCTCGGGACAGGGCTCGGGGAGCTGTTTTTT.

This clone appeared a single time. CDR3 DNA sequence: TGTGCCAGCAGTCCTCAGGACAGGAGCTCCTACGAGCAGTACTTC. It specifies CASSPQDRSSYEQYF. V usage is TRBV28 and J usage is TRBJ2-7, with TRBD1 matching 7 bases. This CDR3 contains 15 residues. J gave up 0 bases and V 5 bases, and 7 bases lay outside the gene matches. Germline values: CDR1 MDHEN, CDR2 SYDVKM. Variable domain in full (rest from reference TRBV28 and TRBJ2-7): DVKVTQSSRYLVKRTGEKVFLECVQDMDHENMFWYRQDPGLGLRLIYFSYDVKMKEKGDIPEGYSVSREKKERFSLILESASTNQTSMYLCASSPQDRSSYEQYFGPGTRLTVT.

This rearrangement joins TRBV2 to TRBJ2-1; a weak D match, TRBD1 (6 bases). Germline V gene lookup returns CDR1 SNHLY and CDR2 FYNNEI. This CDR3 has 14 residues. The ends were cut back, 8 bases at V and 3 bases at J, with 14 bases in the middle. This CDR3 is CASEKEGGYNEQFF. CDR3 in DNA: TGTGCCAGCGAGAAGGAAGGGGGCTACAATGAGCAGTTCTTC.

The genes are TRBV7-9 and TRBJ1-1; D possibly corresponds to TRBD1 (5 bases). V gave up 3 bases and J gave up 8 bases, with 13 bases separating them. Germline lookup yields CDR1 SEHNR and CDR2 FQNEAQ (reference sequence). The CDR3 has 13 residues. CDR3 bases: TGTGCCAGCAGCTTCCGGGACCCCCCCGAAGCTTTCTTT. Its translation: CASSFRDPPEAFF.

This clone was seen more than once but under ten times. The rearrangement joins TRBV15 to TRBJ2-5; 7 bases line up with TRBD1. There are 14 residues in the CDR3. The J segment lost 1 base and the V segment lost 5 bases, leaving 4 bases of the junction unmatched. Germline values: CDR1 LNHNV, CDR2 YYDKDF (reference sequence). The CDR3 DNA is TGTGCCACCAGCTTACAGGGGTTCCAAGAGACCCAGTACTTC. It encodes CATSLQGFQETQYF.

This sequence joins TRBV27 and TRBJ2-3; 9 nucleotides line up with TRBD1. The CDR3 is made up of 14 amino acids. Germline V gene data show CDR1 as MNHEY and CDR2 as SMNVEV (reference sequence). J was trimmed by 2 bases and V by 7 bases; bases with no gene match: 4. CDR3 region: CASTDRGFTDTQYF. CDR3 DNA: TGTGCCAGCACCGACAGGGGGTTCACAGATACGCAGTATTTT.

This clone has more than one count but fewer than ten. J is TRBJ1-5 and V is TRBV28; D is uncertain. Germline V gene lookup returns CDR1 MDHEN and CDR2 SYDVKM. With 5 bases removed from V and 2 bases from J, the gap between germline ends came to 13 bases. The length of the CDR3 is 15 residues. CDR3 protein: CASSPGLEGNQPQHF. CDR3 nucleotides: TGTGCCAGCAGTCCCGGACTAGAGGGCAATCAGCCCCAGCATTTT.

The chain links TRBV7-9 to TRBJ2-1; 9 bases match TRBD2. The CDR3 totals 13 residues. In germline, CDR1 is SEHNR, CDR2 FQNEAQ (reference sequence). With 5 bases clipped from V and 15 bases from J, the junction kept 11 bases outside the gene matches. In nucleotides, the CDR3 is TGTGCCAGCAGCCCAAACACGCGGGAGGGCCTGTTCTTC. It encodes CASSPNTREGLFF.

V and J are TRBV7-3 and TRBJ2-7; D tentatively reads TRBD1 or TRBD2 (7 bases each). Germline V gene lookup returns CDR1 SGHTA and CDR2 FQGTGA. The V end lost 3 bases, the J end lost 5 bases, and 11 bases lay between the germline ends. CDR3 length: 13 residues. The CDR3 bases are TGTGCCAGCAGCTTCAGGGGGGGAGACGAGCAGTACTTC. Its protein is CASSFRGGDEQYF.

This clone occurred a few times. This chain connects TRBV6-1 to TRBJ2-1; 11 bases are shared with TRBD2. V trimming: 7 bases; J trimming: 7 bases; junction bases outside the gene matches: 9. CDR3 size: 15 residues. Germline values: CDR1 MNHNS, CDR2 SASEGT. The CDR3 is CASTITSGGMNEQFF. CDR3 bases: TGTGCCAGCACCATCACTAGCGGGGGAATGAATGAGCAGTTCTTC.

The chain couples TRBV27 to TRBJ2-1, with 11 bases fitting TRBD1. Per the germline V gene, CDR1 is MNHEY and CDR2 is SMNVEV (reference sequence). Losses at the gene ends were 6 bases for V and 8 bases for J; bases not matched to a gene: 12. The CDR3 is 16 amino acids. CDR3: CASSRILGQGGDEQFF. CDR3 bases: TGTGCCAGCAGCCGTATCTTGGGACAGGGGGGCGATGAGCAGTTCTTC.

This chain uses TRBV2 with TRBJ2-7, with D possibly matching TRBD1 (6 bases). Germline assignment: CDR1 SNHLY and CDR2 FYNNEI. The CDR3 consists of 15 residues. The V end was cut by 6 bases, the J end by 4 bases, with 19 bases between. The CDR3 loop is CASSSGAGDPYEQYF. DNA of the CDR3: TGTGCCAGCAGCTCCGGGGCAGGGGACCCATACGAGCAGTACTTC.

The chain links TRBV4-2 to TRBJ2-1; D unresolved. CDR1 LGHNA and CDR2 YNFKEQ come from the germline V gene. The CDR3 covers 14 residues. V gave up 1 base and J gave up 2 bases, with 6 bases separating them. The CDR3 DNA reads as TGTGCCAGCAGCCAAGGGCTAGCCTACAATGAGCAGTTCTTC. Translating gives CASSQGLAYNEQFF.

The rearrangement joins TRBV30 to TRBJ1-4, with D possibly matching TRBD1 (5 bases). With 4 bases removed from V and 2 bases from J, the gap between germline ends came to 17 bases. This CDR3 comprises 16 residues. Looked up from germline, CDR1 is GTSNPN and CDR2 is SVGIG (reference sequence). The CDR3: CAWTQPGGNTNEKLFF. As DNA, the CDR3 is TGTGCCTGGACGCAGCCGGGGGGTAACACTAATGAAAAACTGTTTTTT.

The rearrangement uses TRBV5-1 and TRBJ1-6; D not resolved. From germline, CDR1 is SGHRS and CDR2 YFSETQ. The CDR3 sequence is 17 residues long. Trimming took 3 bases from V and 4 from J, leaving 17 bases between them. Here the CDR3 reads CASSSAIFGGYNSPLHF. The CDR3 coding sequence is TGCGCCAGCAGCTCTGCTATATTTGGAGGTTATAATTCACCCCTCCACTTT. Together with reference TRBV5-1 and TRBJ1-6, the CDR3 gives the full variable domain: KAGVTQTPRYLIKTRGQQVTLSCSPISGHRSVSWYQQTPGQGLQFLFEYFSETQRNKGNFPGRFSGRQFSNSRSEMNVSTLELGDSALYLCASSSAIFGGYNSPLHFGNGTRLTVT.

The chain recombines TRBV6-1 with TRBJ1-5, with D possibly being TRBD1 (6 bases). With 4 bases removed from V and 5 bases from J, the gap between germline ends came to 15 bases. The CDR3 is 15 amino acids. Per the germline V gene, CDR1 is MNHNS and CDR2 is SASEGT. The chain's CDR3 is CASSVSSGGDQPQHF. CDR3 DNA sequence: TGTGCCAGCAGTGTCAGTTCGGGGGGCGATCAGCCCCAGCATTTT.